This T cell receptor beta chain was captured by sequencing in a study of neurological immune-mediated disorders. Study observations and caveats: Clinical and MRI features did not associate with the cluster found in multiple sclerosis patients. The most TCR clonal expansion was seen in HTLV-1-associated myelopathy, whereas the least was seen in multiple sclerosis, below the level in healthy controls.

Only one count was recorded for this clonotype. The antigen is unknown. TCRdb reanalysed the 5' RACE reads using MiXCR and keeps one entry per CDR3 protein. The sample has approximately 80,000 distinct CDR3 sequences, about 4% seen once; the top ten hold less than 7.5%. The time point here: longitudinal time-point 3. Source material: PBMCs. The receptor's source is an older woman with multiple sclerosis.

The CDR3 spells CSGSAVSRDTEAFF. CDR3 in DNA: TGCAGTGGATCCGCGGTGAGCAGGGACACTGAAGCTTTCTTT. V gene TRBV20-1 combines with J gene TRBJ1-1; a weak D match, TRBD1 (5 bases). This CDR3 has 14 amino acids. Germline CDR1 and CDR2: DFQATT and SNEGSKA (reference sequence). V lost 7 bases and J 3 bases, leaving 18 bases between the germline ends.